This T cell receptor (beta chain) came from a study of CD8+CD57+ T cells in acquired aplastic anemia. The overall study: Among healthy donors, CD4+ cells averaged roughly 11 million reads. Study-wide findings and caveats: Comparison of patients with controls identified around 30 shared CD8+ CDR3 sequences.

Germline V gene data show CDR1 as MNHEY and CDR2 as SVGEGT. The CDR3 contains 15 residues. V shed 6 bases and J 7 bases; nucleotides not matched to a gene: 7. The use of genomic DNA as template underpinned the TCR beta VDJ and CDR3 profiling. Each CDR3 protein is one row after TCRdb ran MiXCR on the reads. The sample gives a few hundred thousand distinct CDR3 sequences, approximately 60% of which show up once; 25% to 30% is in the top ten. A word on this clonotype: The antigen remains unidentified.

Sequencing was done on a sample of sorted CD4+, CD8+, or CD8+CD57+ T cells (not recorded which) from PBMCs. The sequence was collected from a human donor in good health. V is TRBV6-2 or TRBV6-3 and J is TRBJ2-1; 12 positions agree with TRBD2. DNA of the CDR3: TGTGCCAGCAGGAAGACTAGCGGGGGCTTGAATGAGCAGTTCTTC. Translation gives CASRKTSGGLNEQFF.